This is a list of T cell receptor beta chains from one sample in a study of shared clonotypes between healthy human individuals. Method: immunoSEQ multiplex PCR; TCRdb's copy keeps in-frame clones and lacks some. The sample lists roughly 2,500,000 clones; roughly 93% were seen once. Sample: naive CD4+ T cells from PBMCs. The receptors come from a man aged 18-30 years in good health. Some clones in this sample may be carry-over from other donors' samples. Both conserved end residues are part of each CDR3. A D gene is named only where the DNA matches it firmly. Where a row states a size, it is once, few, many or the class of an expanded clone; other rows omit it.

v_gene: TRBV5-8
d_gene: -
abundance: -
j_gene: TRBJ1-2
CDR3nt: TGTGCCAGCAGCGAAAACAGGGACCGCTACACCTTC
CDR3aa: CASSENRDRYTF

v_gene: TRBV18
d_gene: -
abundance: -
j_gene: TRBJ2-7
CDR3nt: TGTGCCAGCTCACCAACAGGGCCCTACGAGCAGTACTTC
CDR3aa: CASSPTGPYEQYF

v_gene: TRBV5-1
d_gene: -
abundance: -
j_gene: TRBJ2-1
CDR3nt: TGCGCCAGCAGCGCGCGGACCAGGGGACTCGAGCAGTTCTTC
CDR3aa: CASSARTRGLEQFF

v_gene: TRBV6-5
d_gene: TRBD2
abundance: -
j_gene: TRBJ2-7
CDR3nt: TGTGCCAGTGAGAGCGGGAGATCCTACGAGCAGTACTTC
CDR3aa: CASESGRSYEQYF

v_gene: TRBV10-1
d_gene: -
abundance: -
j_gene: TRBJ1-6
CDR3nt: TGCGCCACCCCGGACGGAGGGTCACCCCTCCACTTT
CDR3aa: CATPDGGSPLHF

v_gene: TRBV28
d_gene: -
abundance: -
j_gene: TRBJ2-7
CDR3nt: TGTGCCAGCAGCCCAAGACTCCGACGGGGAGGCTACGAGCAGTACTTC
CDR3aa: CASSPRLRRGGYEQYF

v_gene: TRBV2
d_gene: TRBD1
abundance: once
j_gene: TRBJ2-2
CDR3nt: TGTGCCCGCCGCCGGGACAGGGGTGTCGGGGAGCTGTTTTTT
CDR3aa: CARRRDRGVGELFF

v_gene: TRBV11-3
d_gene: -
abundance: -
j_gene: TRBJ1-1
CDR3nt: TGTGCCAGCAGCAAAGCGGCGAGAGATGAAGCTTTCTTT
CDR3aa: CASSKAARDEAFF

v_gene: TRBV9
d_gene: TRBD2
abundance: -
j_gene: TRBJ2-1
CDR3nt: TGTGCCAGCAGCCGACTAGCGGGAGTTGGTGAGCAGTTCTTC
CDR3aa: CASSRLAGVGEQFF

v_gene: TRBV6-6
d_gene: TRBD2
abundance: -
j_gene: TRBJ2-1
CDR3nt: TGTGCCAGCAGTTACCCCGGGACTAGCGGGACCCCGGAGCAGTTCTTC
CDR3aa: CASSYPGTSGTPEQFF

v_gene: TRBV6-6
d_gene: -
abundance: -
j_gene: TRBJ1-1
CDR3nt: TGTGTCAGCAGTTACTCGGGCGGGCCCACGAACACTGAAGCTTTCTTT
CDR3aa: CVSSYSGGPTNTEAFF

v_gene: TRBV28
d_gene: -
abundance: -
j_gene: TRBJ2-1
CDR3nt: TGTGCCAGCAGTCCAAGGCGAGGGGGGAACTACAATGAGCAGTTCTTC
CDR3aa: CASSPRRGGNYNEQFF

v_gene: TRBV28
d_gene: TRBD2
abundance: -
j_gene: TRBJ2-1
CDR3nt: TGTGCCAGCAGTTCCGCCCAGCGGGAGAACAATGAGCAGTTCTTC
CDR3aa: CASSSAQRENNEQFF

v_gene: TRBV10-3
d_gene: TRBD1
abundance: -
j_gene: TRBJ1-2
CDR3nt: TGTGCCATCAGTGAGACAGGGGTACCCAATAAGCACTATGGCTACACCTTC
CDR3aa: CAISETGVPNKHYGYTF

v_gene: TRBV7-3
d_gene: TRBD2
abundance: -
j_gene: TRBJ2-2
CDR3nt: TGTGCCAGCAGCTTAATCGCTAGCGGGGACCTGTTTTTT
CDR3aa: CASSLIASGDLFF

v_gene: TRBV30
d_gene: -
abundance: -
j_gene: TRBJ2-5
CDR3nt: TGTGCCTGGAGTCCCTTCTTGGAGACCCAGTACTTC
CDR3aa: CAWSPFLETQYF

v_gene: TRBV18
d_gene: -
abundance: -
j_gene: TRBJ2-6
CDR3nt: TGTGCCAGCTCACCACAGGGATCGGGGGCCAACGTCCTGACTTTC
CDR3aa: CASSPQGSGANVLTF

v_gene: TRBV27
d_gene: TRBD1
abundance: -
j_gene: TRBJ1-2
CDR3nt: TGTGCCAGCAGTTCCCGGGACAGGGGCAGAGGCTACACCTTC
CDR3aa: CASSSRDRGRGYTF

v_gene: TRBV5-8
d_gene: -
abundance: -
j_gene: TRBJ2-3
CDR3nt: TGTGCCAGCAGCTTGAGTGGAGATACGCAGTATTTT
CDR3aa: CASSLSGDTQYF

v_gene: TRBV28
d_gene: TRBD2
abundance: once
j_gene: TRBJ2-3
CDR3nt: TGTGCCAGCAGTTTCGGTGGCAGTTCACTAGCGGGAGGGTTTTGGGATACGCAGTATTTT
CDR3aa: CASSFGGSSLAGGFWDTQYF

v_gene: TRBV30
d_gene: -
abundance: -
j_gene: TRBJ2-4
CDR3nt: TGTGCCTGGAGTGTGGGAGTAGCCAAAAACATTCAGTACTTC
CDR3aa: CAWSVGVAKNIQYF

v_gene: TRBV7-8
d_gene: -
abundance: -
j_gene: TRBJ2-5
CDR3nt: TGTGCCAGCAGCTTAGTGGGGACCGAAGAGACCCAGTACTTC
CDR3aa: CASSLVGTEETQYF

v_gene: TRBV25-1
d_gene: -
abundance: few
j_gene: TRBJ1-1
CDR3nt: TGTGCCAGCAGCTCCATGCCGAACACTGAAGCTTTCTTT
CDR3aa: CASSSMPNTEAFF

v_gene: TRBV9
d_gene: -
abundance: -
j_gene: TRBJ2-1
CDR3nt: TGTGCCAGCAGCGTAGCTACCGGGACCGCCCAGAATGAGCAGTTCTTC
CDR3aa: CASSVATGTAQNEQFF

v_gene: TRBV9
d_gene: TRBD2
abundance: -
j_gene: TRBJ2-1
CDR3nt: TGTGCCAGCAGCGTAGGTCTAGCGGGTTTCGATGAGCAGTTCTTC
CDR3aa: CASSVGLAGFDEQFF

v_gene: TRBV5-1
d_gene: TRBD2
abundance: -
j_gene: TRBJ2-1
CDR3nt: TGCGCCAGCAGCTTGACTAGCGGGAGGGGTTACAATGAGCAGTTCTTC
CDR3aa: CASSLTSGRGYNEQFF

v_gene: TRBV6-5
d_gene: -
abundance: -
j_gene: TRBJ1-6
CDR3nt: TGTGCCAGCACGGGTTATAATTCACCCCTCCACTTT
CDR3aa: CASTGYNSPLHF

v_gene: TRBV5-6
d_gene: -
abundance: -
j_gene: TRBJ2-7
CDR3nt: TGTGCCAGCAGCGAAATTAGCAGGACCTACGAGCAGTACTTC
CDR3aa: CASSEISRTYEQYF

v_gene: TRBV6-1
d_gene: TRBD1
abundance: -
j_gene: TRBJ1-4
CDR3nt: TGTGCCAGCAATTTACAGGGGGCCGGGGGTGAAAAACTGTTTTTT
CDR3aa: CASNLQGAGGEKLFF

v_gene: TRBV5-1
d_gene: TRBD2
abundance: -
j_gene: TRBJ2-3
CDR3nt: TGCGCCAGCAGTCTTAGCGGGAGCACAGATACGCAGTATTTT
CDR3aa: CASSLSGSTDTQYF

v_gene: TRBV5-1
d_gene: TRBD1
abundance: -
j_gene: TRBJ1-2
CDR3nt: TGCGCCAGCAGCTCTTACAGGGGAGAGGGCTACACCTTC
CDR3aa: CASSSYRGEGYTF

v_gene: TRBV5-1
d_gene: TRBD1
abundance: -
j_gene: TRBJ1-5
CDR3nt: TGCGCCAGCAGCCCCCGGACAGGGCAGGGTCAGCCCCAGCATTTT
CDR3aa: CASSPRTGQGQPQHF

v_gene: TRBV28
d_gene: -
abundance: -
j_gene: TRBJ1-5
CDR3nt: TGTGCCAGCACAACCGGGCGGGGAGGTAGCAATCAGCCCCAGCATTTT
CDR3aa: CASTTGRGGSNQPQHF

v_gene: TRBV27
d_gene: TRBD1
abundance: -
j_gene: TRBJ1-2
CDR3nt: TGTGCCAGCAGTCTTGGACAGGGGCTTTCTGGCTACACCTTC
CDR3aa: CASSLGQGLSGYTF

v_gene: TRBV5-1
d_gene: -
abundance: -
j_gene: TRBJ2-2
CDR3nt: TGCGCCAGCAGCTTGGCCCAGGCCACCGGGGAGCTGTTTTTT
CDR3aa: CASSLAQATGELFF

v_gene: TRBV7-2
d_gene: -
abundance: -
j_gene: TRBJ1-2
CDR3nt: TGTGCCAGCAGCTTGGGACGGAGCTATGGCTACACCTTC
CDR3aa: CASSLGRSYGYTF

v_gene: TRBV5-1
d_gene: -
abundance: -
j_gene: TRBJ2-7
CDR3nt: TGCGCCAGCAGCTTGGACGGGACCAGTTACGAGCAGTACTTC
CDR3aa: CASSLDGTSYEQYF

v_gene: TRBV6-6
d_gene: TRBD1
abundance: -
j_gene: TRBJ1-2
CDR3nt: TGTGCCAGCAGCGCCCTCGAGGGACAGCCTAACTATGGCTACACCTTC
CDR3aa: CASSALEGQPNYGYTF

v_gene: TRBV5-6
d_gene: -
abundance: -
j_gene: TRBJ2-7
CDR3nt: TGTGCCAGCAGCCTCGTGAAGGGGGGATGGCAGTACTTC
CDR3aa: CASSLVKGGWQYF

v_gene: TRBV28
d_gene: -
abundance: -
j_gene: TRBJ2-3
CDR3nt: TGTGCCAGCAGTTTAGGGAGCACAGATACGCAGTATTTT
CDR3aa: CASSLGSTDTQYF

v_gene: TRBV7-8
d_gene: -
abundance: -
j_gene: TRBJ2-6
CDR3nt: TGTGCCAGCAGCTCCAGGAACTCTGGGGCCAACGTCCTGACTTTC
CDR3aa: CASSSRNSGANVLTF

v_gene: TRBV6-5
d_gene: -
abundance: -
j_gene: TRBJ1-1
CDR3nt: TGTGCCAGCAGCCCCGGCGGGGAGAACACTGAAGCTTTCTTT
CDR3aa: CASSPGGENTEAFF

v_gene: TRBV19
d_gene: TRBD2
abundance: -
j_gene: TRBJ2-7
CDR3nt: TGTGCCAGTAGGGCGCTCGGGACTAATATAGCAGGCGAGCAGTACTTC
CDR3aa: CASRALGTNIAGEQYF

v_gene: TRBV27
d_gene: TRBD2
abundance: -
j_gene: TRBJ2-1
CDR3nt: TGTGCCAGCCGTCCACTAGCGGGCAGCAATGAGCAGTTCTTC
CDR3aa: CASRPLAGSNEQFF

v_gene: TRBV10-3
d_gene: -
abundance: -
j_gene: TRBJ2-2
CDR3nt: TGTGCCATCAGTGAGGTGGCGAACACCGGGGAGCTGTTTTTT
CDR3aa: CAISEVANTGELFF

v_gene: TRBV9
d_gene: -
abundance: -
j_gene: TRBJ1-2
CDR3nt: TGTGCCAGCAGCGTTGACACCCTAAACTATGGCTACACCTTC
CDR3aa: CASSVDTLNYGYTF

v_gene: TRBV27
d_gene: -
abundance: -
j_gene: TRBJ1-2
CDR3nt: TGTGCCAGCAGTTTATCGCCAGGGATTCTCTATGGCTACACCTTC
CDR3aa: CASSLSPGILYGYTF

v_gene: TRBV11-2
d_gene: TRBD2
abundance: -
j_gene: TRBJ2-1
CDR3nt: TGTGCCAGCAGCTTGGTTGCGGGAGGGCAATACAATGAGCAGTTCTTC
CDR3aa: CASSLVAGGQYNEQFF

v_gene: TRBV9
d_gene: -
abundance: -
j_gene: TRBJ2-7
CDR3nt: TGTGCCAGCAGCGTAGTTTTAGAGGGAGAGCAGTACTTC
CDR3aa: CASSVVLEGEQYF

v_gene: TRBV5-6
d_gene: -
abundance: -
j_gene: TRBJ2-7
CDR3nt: TGTGCCAGCAGCTGGTGGGCCGTGCTCCACTCCTACGAGCAGTACTTC
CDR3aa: CASSWWAVLHSYEQYF

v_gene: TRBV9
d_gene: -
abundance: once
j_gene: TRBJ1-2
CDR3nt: TGTGCCAGCAGCGTAGATGATAGCGATGGCTACACCTTC
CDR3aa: CASSVDDSDGYTF

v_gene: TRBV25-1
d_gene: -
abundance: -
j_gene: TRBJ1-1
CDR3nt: TGTGCCAGCAGTGAATTTGGGCGGGCGAACACTGAAGCTTTCTTT
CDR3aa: CASSEFGRANTEAFF

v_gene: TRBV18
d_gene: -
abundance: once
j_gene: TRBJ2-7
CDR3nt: TGTGCCAGCTCACCAAACGTTTACGCCGGCGAGCAGTACTTC
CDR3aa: CASSPNVYAGEQYF

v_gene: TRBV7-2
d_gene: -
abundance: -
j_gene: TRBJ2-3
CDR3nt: TGTGCCAGCAGCCGAGAGGGGCGGATTAGCACAGATACGCAGTATTTT
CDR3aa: CASSREGRISTDTQYF